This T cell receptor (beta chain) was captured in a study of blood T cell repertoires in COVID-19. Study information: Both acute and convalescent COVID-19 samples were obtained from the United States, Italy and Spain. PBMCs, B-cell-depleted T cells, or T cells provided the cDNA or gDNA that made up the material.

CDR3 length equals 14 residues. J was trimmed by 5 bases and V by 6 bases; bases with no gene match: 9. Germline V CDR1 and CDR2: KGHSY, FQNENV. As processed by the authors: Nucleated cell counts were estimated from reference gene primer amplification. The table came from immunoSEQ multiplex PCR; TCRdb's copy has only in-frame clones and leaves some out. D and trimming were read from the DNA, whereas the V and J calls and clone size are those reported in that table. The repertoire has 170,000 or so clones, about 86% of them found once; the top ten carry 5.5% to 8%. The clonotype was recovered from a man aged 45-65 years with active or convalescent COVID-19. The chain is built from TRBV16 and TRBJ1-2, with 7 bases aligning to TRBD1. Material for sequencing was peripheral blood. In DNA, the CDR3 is TGTGCCAGCAGTTTGGCACAGGGGATATATGGCTACACCTTC. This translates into CASSLAQGIYGYTF.